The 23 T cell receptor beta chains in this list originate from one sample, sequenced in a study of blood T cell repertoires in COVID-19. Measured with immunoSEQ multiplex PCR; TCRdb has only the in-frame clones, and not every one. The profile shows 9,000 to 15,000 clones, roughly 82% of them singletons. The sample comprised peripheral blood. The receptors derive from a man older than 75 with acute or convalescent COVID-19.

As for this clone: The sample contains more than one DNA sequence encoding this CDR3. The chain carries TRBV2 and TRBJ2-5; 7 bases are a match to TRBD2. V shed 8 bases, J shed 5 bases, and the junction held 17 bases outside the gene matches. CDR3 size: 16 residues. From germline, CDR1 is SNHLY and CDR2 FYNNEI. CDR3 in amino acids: CASGKSLATSRETQYF. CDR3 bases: TGTGCCAGCGGGAAGTCCCTAGCGACTAGCAGGGAGACCCAGTACTTC.

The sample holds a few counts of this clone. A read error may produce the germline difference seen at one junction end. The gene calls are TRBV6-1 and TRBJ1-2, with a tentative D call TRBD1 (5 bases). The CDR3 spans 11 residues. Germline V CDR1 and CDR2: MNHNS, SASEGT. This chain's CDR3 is CASNERGGYTF. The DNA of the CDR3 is TGTGCCAGCAATGAAAGGGGTGGCTACACCTTC.

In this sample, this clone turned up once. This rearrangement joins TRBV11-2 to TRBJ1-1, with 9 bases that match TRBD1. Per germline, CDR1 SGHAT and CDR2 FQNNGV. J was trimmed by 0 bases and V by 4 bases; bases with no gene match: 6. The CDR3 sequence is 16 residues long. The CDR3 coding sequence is TGTGCCAGCAGCTCCTGGGGGACAGGGTTGAACACTGAAGCTTTCTTT. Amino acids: CASSSWGTGLNTEAFF.

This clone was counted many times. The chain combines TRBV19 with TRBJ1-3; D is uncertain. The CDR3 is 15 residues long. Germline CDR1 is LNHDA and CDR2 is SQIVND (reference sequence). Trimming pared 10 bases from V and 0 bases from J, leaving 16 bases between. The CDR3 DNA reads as TGTGCCACCCGACGTACAGTCTCCTCTGGAAACACCATATATTTT. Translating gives CATRRTVSSGNTIYF.

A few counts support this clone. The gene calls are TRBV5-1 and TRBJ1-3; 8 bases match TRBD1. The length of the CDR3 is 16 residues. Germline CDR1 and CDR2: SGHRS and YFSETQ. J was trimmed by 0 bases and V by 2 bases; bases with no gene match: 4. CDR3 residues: CASSFDGQGSGNTIYF. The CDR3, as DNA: TGCGCCAGCAGCTTTGATGGACAGGGCTCTGGAAACACCATATATTTT.

CDR3 sequence (DNA): TGTGCCAGCAGCGCGCGGGGGGGACTCACCATGAACACTGAAGCTTTCTTT. It yields the protein CASSARGGLTMNTEAFF. The chain links TRBV9 to TRBJ1-1, with D perhaps TRBD1 (5 bases). This CDR3 contains 17 residues. Deletions cut 3 bases from V and 0 bases from J, with 18 bases between. From germline, CDR1 is SGDLS and CDR2 YYNGEE.

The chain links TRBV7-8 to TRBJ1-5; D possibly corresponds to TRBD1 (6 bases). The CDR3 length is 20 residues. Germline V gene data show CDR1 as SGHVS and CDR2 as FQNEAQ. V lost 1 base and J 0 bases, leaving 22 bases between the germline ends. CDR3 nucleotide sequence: TGTGCCAGCAGCTTAGGGTCCTGGGGGTCAGGGGAAAGTAGCAATCAGCCCCAGCATTTT. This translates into CASSLGSWGSGESSNQPQHF.

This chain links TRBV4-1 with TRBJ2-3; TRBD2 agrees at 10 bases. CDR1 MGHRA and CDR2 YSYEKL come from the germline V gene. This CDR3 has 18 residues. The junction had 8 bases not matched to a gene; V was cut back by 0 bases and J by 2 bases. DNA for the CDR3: TGCGCCAGCAGCCAAGAAATTGGAGCGGGGGGGAACACAGATACGCAGTATTTT. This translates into CASSQEIGAGGNTDTQYF.

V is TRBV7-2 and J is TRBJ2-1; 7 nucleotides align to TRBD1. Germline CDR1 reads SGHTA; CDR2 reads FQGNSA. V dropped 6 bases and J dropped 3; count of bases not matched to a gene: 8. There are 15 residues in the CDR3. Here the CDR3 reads CASRTTQGYYNEQFF. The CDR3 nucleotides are TGTGCCAGCAGGACTACACAGGGGTACTACAATGAGCAGTTCTTC.

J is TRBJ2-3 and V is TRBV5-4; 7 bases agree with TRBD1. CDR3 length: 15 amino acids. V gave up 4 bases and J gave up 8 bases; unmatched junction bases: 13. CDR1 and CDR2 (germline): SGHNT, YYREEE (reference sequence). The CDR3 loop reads CASSPLRGQQGTQYF. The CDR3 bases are TGTGCCAGCAGCCCATTGAGGGGGCAACAAGGTACGCAGTATTTT. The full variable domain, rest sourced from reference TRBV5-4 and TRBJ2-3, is ETGVTQSPTHLIKTRGQQVTLRCSSQSGHNTVSWYQQALGQGPQFIFQYYREEENGRGNFPPRFSGLQFPNYSSELNVNALELDDSALYLCASSPLRGQQGTQYFGPGTRLTVL.

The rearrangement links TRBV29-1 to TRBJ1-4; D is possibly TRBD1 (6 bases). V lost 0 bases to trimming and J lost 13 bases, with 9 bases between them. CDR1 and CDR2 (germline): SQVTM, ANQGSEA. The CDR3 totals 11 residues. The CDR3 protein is CSVEEQGGLFF. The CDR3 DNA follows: TGCAGCGTTGAAGAACAGGGCGGACTGTTTTTT.

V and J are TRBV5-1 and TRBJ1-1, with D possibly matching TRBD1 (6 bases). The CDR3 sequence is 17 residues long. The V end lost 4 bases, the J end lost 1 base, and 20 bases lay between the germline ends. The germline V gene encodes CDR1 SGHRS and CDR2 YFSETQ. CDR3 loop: CASSPPRGGPKNTEAFF. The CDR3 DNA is TGCGCCAGCAGCCCCCCACGGGGGGGCCCAAAGAACACTGAAGCTTTCTTT.

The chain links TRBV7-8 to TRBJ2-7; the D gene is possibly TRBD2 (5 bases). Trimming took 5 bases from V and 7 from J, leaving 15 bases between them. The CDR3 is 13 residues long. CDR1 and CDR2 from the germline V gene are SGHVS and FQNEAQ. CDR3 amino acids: CASSISDWSEQYF. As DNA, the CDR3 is TGTGCCAGCAGCATCTCGGACTGGAGTGAGCAGTACTTC.

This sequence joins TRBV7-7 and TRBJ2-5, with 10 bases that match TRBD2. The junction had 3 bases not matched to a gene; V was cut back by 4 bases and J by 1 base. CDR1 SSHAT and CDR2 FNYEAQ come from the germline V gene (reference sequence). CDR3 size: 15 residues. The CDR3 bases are TGTGCCAGCAGCTCGTTAGCGGGGGGCCAAGAGACCCAGTACTTC. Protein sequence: CASSSLAGGQETQYF.

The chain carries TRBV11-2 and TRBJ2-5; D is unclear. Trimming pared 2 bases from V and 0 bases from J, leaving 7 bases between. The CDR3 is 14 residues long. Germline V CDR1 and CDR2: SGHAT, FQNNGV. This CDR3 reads CASSLMANQETQYF. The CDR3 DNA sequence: TGTGCCAGCAGCTTAATGGCCAACCAAGAGACCCAGTACTTC.

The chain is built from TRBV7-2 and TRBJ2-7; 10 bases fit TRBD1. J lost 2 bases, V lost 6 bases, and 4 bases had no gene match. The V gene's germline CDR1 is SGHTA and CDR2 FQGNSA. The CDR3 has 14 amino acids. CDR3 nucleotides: TGTGCCAGCAGGCAGGGACAGGGGCCCTACGAGCAGTACTTC. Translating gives CASRQGQGPYEQYF.

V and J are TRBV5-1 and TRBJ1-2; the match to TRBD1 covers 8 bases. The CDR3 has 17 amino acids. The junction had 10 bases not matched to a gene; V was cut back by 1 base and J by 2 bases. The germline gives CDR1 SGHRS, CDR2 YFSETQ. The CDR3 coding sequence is TGCGCCAGCAGCTTGCAAGCACAGGGGGTAGCGAACTATGGCTACACCTTC. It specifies CASSLQAQGVANYGYTF.

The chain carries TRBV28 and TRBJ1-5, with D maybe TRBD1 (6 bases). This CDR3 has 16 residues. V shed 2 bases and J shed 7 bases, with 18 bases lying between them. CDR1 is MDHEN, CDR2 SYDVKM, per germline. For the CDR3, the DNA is TGTGCCAGCAGTTTACGTTTGGGCAGGGGAGGGCAGCCCCAGCATTTT. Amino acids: CASSLRLGRGGQPQHF.

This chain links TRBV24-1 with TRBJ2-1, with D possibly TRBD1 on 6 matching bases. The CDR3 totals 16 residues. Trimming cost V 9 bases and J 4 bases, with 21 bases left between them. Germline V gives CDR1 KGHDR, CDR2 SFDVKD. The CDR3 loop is CATFGPPGHHYNEQFF. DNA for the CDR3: TGTGCCACCTTTGGCCCCCCGGGACACCATTACAATGAGCAGTTCTTC.

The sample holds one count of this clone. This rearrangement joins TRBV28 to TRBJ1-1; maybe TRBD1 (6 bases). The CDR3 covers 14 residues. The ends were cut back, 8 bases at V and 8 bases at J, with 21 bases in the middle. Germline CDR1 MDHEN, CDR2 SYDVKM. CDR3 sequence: CASSWGHVSREAFF. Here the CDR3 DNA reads TGTGCCAGCTCTTGGGGGCATGTGAGTAGAGAAGCTTTCTTT.

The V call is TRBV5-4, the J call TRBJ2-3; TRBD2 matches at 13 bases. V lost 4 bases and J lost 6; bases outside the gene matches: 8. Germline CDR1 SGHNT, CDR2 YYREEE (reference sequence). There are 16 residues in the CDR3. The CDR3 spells CASSKTSGGAWDTQYF. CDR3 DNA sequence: TGTGCCAGCAGCAAAACTAGCGGGGGGGCTTGGGATACGCAGTATTTT.

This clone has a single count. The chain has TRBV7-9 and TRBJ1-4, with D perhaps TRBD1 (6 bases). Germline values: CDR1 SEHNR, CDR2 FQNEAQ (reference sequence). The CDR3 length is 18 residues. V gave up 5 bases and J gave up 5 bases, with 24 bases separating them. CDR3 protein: CASSPPAQGALRNEKLFF. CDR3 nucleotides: TGTGCCAGCAGCCCACCGGCACAGGGCGCTCTACGAAATGAAAAACTGTTTTTT. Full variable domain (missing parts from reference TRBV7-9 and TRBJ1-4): DTGVSQNPRHKITKRGQNVTFRCDPISEHNRLYWYRQTLGQGPEFLTYFQNEAQLEKSRLLSDRFSAERPKGSFSTLEIQRTEQGDSAMYLCASSPPAQGALRNEKLFFGSGTQLSVL.

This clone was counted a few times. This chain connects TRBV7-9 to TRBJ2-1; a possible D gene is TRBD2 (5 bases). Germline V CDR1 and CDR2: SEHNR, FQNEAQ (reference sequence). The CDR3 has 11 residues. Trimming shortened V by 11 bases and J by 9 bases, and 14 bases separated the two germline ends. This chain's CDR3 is CAGNTRGEQFF. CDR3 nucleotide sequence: TGTGCCGGAAATACTCGGGGTGAGCAGTTCTTC.